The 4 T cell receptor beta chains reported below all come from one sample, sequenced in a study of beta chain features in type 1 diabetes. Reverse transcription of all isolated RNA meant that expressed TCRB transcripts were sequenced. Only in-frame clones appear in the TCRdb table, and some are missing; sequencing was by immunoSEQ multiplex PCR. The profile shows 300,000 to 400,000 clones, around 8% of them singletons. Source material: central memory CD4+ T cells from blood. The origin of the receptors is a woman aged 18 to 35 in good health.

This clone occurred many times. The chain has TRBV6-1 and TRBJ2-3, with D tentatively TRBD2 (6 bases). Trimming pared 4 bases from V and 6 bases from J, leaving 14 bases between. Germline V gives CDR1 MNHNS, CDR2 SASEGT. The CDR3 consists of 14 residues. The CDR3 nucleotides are TGTGCCAGCAGTGCGGGACTCCGCCCGGATACGCAGTATTTT. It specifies CASSAGLRPDTQYF.

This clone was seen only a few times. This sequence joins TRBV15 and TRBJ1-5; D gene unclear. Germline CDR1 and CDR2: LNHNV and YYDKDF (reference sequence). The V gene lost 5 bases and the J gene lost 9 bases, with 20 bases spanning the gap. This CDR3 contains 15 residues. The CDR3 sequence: CATSSEIGWTMPQHF. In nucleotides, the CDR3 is TGTGCCACCAGCTCAGAGATCGGGTGGACGATGCCCCAGCATTTT. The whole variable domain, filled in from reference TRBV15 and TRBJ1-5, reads DAMVIQNPRYQVTQFGKPVTLSCSQTLNHNVMYWYQQKSSQAPKLLFHYYDKDFNNEADTPDNFQSRRPNTSFCFLDIRSPGLGDTAMYLCATSSEIGWTMPQHFGDGTRLSIL.

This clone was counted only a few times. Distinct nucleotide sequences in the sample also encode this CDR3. The CDR3 region is CASSLAQETQYF. In nucleotides, the CDR3 is TGTGCCAGCAGCTTAGCCCAAGAGACCCAGTACTTC. The chain employs TRBV7-2 and TRBJ2-5; unclear D gene. V was clipped by 0 bases and J by 1 base, with 0 bases between them. CDR3 length equals 12 residues. Germline-derived CDR1 and CDR2 are SGHTA and FQGNSA. Drawing the rest from reference TRBV7-2 and TRBJ2-5, the complete variable domain is GAGVSQSPSNKVTEKGKDVELRCDPISGHTALYWYRQSLGQGLEFLIYFQGNSAPDKSGLPSDRFSAERTGGSVSTLTIQRTQQEDSAVYLCASSLAQETQYFGPGTRLLVL.

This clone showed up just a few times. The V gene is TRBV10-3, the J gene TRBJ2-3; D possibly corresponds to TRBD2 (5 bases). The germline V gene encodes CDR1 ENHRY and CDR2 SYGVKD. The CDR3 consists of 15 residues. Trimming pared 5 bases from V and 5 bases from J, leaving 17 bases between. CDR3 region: CAISPTVAGRDTQYF. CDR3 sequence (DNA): TGTGCCATCAGTCCAACGGTGGCGGGTAGAGATACGCAGTATTTT.